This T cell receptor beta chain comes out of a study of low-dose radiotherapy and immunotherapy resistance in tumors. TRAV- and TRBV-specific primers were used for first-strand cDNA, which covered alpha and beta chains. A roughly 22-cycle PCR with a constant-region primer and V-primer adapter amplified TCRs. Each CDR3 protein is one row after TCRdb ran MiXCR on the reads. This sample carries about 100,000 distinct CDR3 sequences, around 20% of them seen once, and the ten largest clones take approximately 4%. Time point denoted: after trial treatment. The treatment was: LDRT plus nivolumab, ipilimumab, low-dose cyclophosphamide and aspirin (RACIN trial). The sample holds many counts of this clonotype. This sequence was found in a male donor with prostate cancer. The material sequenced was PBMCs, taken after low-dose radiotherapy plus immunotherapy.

The chain's CDR3 is CASSPPGQGAAQPQHF. The CDR3 DNA reads TGTGCCAGCAGTCCCCCGGGACAGGGGGCAGCTCAGCCCCAGCATTTT. The chain couples TRBV12-3 or TRBV12-4 to TRBJ1-5; 12 bases are shared with TRBD1. The CDR3 is 16 amino acids. The junction had 8 bases not matched to a gene; V was cut back by 5 bases and J by 6 bases.